Each of the 26 T cell receptor beta chains below was sequenced from the same sample in a study of blood T cells in healthy people across ages. For the second PCR, which ran for 7 to 11 cycles, a sample-barcoded 5' primer and a J-beta primer mix were used. TCRdb fed the 5' RACE reads into MiXCR, producing one record per CDR3 protein. This sample yields 750,000 to 1,000,000 distinct CDR3 sequences, of which about 28% are seen a single time; roughly 10% belongs to the top ten. The same sample was also used in a study of T cells of mothers and their children.

Sequenced input: blood. The receptors shown here come from a woman in her 40s in good health.

This clonotype was counted between two and nine times. The chain has TRBV13 and TRBJ2-5; TRBD1 matches 8 bases. Germline CDR1 reads PRHDT; CDR2 reads FYEKMQ (reference sequence). Losses at the gene ends were 7 bases for V and 5 bases for J; bases not matched to a gene: 6. There are 13 residues in the CDR3. CDR3 nucleotide sequence: TGTGCCAGCACTTTTACAGGGGGGGAGACCCAGTACTTC. This translates into CASTFTGGETQYF. Filled out from reference TRBV13 and TRBJ2-5, the complete variable domain reads AAGVIQSPRHLIKEKRETATLKCYPIPRHDTVYWYQQGPGQDPQFLISFYEKMQSDKGSIPDRFSAQQFSDYHSELNMSSLELGDSALYFCASTFTGGETQYFGPGTRLLVL.

This chain connects TRBV6-1 to TRBJ1-2; the match to TRBD1 covers 8 bases. Unmatched junction bases numbered 5, after V lost 1 base and J lost 4 bases. The CDR3 covers 15 residues. The germline V gene has CDR1 MNHNS and CDR2 SASEGT. CDR3 sequence: CASSEGTGTLYGYTF. CDR3 nucleotide sequence: TGTGCCAGCAGTGAAGGGACAGGGACTCTCTATGGCTACACCTTC.

This clonotype was detected once. Possible read error: a much larger clone is one base away. The chain couples TRBV20-1 to TRBJ2-5; tentative D call: TRBD2 (5 bases). This CDR3 spans 15 amino acids. With 1 base removed from V and 1 base from J, the gap between germline ends came to 13 bases. Germline V gene sequence: CDR1 DFQATT, CDR2 SNEGSKA (reference sequence). CDR3 in DNA: TGCAGTGCTAGAGGTGGGTCAGGAGGCCAAGAGACCCAGTACTTC. As protein: CSARGGSGGQETQYF.

The V gene is TRBV6-6, the J gene TRBJ2-3; tentative D call: TRBD2 (6 bases). The CDR3 spans 15 residues. V was cut by 1 base and J by 0 bases, with 8 bases left in between. Germline loops: CDR1 MNHNY, CDR2 SVGAGI (reference sequence). CDR3 amino acids: CASSYFGTSTDTQYF. CDR3 sequence (DNA): TGTGCCAGCAGTTACTTCGGGACTAGCACAGATACGCAGTATTTT.

This clonotype came up once. This chain joins TRBV3-1 and TRBJ2-2, with 9 bases matching TRBD1. Unmatched junction bases numbered 7, after V lost 8 bases and J lost 3 bases. The CDR3 consists of 15 residues. Germline V lookup: CDR1 LGHDT, CDR2 YNNKEL (reference sequence). The CDR3 loop is CASGKQGAYTGELFF. In DNA form, the CDR3 reads TGTGCCAGCGGAAAACAGGGGGCTTACACCGGGGAGCTGTTTTTT.

This clonotype was picked up many times. The J gene is TRBJ2-7, the V gene TRBV29-1, with TRBD1 as a possible D gene (5 bases). The V gene lost 0 bases and the J gene lost 2 bases, with 11 bases spanning the gap. The CDR3 loop spans 14 amino acids. Per the germline V gene, CDR1 is SQVTM and CDR2 is ANQGSEA. DNA for the CDR3: TGCAGCGTTGAAGAAGGGGTGGGGACCTACGAGCAGTACTTC. Translated, it gives CSVEEGVGTYEQYF.

This clonotype showed up many times. This chain's CDR3 is CASSILAGYEQYF. CDR3 sequence (DNA): TGTGCCAGCAGTATACTAGCGGGCTACGAGCAGTACTTC. The rearrangement joins TRBV12-3 or TRBV12-4 to TRBJ2-7; 9 nucleotides align to TRBD2. The CDR3 is 13 residues long. With 5 bases clipped from V and 3 bases from J, the junction kept 2 bases outside the gene matches.

The sample holds a few counts of this clonotype. This chain connects TRBV7-9 to TRBJ2-3; D might be TRBD2 (6 bases). The CDR3 contains 17 residues. Trimming removed 5 bases at V and 2 bases at J, with 20 bases between. CDR1 is SEHNR, CDR2 FQNEAQ, per germline (reference sequence). The CDR3 bases are TGTGCCAGCAGCCCCGGGGTCGGGGGTTGGGCCACAGATACGCAGTATTTT. Its translation: CASSPGVGGWATDTQYF.

This rearrangement joins TRBV11-1 to TRBJ2-5; either TRBD1 or TRBD2 may fit D (5 bases each). Trimming shortened V by 0 bases and J by 4 bases, and 12 bases separated the two germline ends. Looked up from germline, CDR1 is SGHAT and CDR2 is FQDESV (reference sequence). The CDR3 totals 15 residues. Here the CDR3 reads CASSLAARGVETQYF. The DNA of the CDR3 is TGTGCCAGCAGCTTAGCGGCGAGGGGCGTAGAGACCCAGTACTTC.

The gene calls are TRBV21-1 and TRBJ2-3; whether TRBD2, the table's D call, matches the DNA was not checked. TRBV21-1 is a pseudogene segment. The CDR3 runs to 18 residues. CDR3 nucleotides: TGTGCCAGCAGCGCCCCAAAGGGGAGCGGGGGGGCGTCAGATACGCAGTATTTT. It is translated as CASSAPKGSGGASDTQYF.

This chain uses TRBV7-9 with TRBJ2-5, with 9 bases identical to TRBD1. This CDR3 spans 20 amino acids. Germline CDR1 reads SEHNR; CDR2 reads FQNEAQ (reference sequence). The CDR3 is CASRLGQTATGTGWEETQYF. The CDR3 DNA follows: TGTGCGAGTCGTTTGGGGCAGACTGCGACCGGGACAGGGTGGGAAGAGACCCAGTACTTC.

This clonotype was counted a few times. The chain employs TRBV20-1 and TRBJ2-3; 13 nucleotides line up with TRBD2. The CDR3 has 15 amino acids. Germline CDR1 DFQATT, CDR2 SNEGSKA (reference sequence). The J segment lost 10 bases and the V segment lost 1 base, leaving 8 bases of the junction unmatched. The CDR3 nucleotides read TGCAGTGCTAGAGGAGGGACTAGCGGGGCCAAGGCGCAGTATTTT. Translation gives CSARGGTSGAKAQYF.

This clonotype was observed at least ten times. The chain combines TRBV28 with TRBJ2-4; 9 positions match TRBD1. The junction had 15 bases not matched to a gene; V was cut back by 4 bases and J by 8 bases. The germline gives CDR1 MDHEN, CDR2 SYDVKM. CDR3 length: 17 amino acids. CDR3 protein: CASSYLPGTGRLYIQYF. DNA for the CDR3: TGTGCCAGCAGTTATCTCCCCGGGACAGGGAGGTTGTACATTCAGTACTTC.

This clonotype was detected only once. The genes are TRBV24-1 and TRBJ2-1; 8 positions agree with TRBD2. CDR3 size: 14 residues. The trim removed 3 bases at V and 4 bases at J, leaving 1 base unmatched. Germline CDR1 KGHDR, CDR2 SFDVKD. CDR3 region: CATSDSGGYNEQFF. CDR3 DNA sequence: TGTGCCACCAGTGATAGCGGGGGTTACAATGAGCAGTTCTTC.

The chain uses TRBV5-1 and TRBJ2-1; tentative D call: TRBD1 (6 bases). Germline values: CDR1 SGHRS, CDR2 YFSETQ. V lost 4 bases to trimming and J lost 5 bases, with 16 bases between them. This CDR3 region has 15 residues. For the CDR3, the DNA is TGCGCCAGCAGCCCCTTCGGACAGTCTCACAATGAGCAGTTCTTC. Protein: CASSPFGQSHNEQFF. Full variable domain (outside the CDR3, taken from reference TRBV5-1 and TRBJ2-1): KAGVTQTPRYLIKTRGQQVTLSCSPISGHRSVSWYQQTPGQGLQFLFEYFSETQRNKGNFPGRFSGRQFSNSRSEMNVSTLELGDSALYLCASSPFGQSHNEQFFGPGTRLTVL.

The chain carries TRBV20-1 and TRBJ1-6; perhaps TRBD1 as D (5 bases). Germline V gene sequence: CDR1 DFQATT, CDR2 SNEGSKA (reference sequence). The CDR3 is made up of 13 amino acids. Trimming took off 7 bases at V and 7 bases at J, with 14 bases between the two ends. The CDR3: CSGRGSTNSPLHF. The CDR3 nucleotides read TGCAGTGGTAGGGGCTCCACGAATTCACCCCTCCACTTT.

The chain uses TRBV9 and TRBJ1-4; 9 nucleotides align to TRBD1. The CDR3 is 14 residues long. Germline CDR1 SGDLS, CDR2 YYNGEE. After removal of 8 bases from V and 6 bases from J, the junction contained 8 bases not matched to a gene. CDR3 loop: CASGPGQGYEKLFF. DNA of the CDR3: TGTGCCAGTGGACCGGGACAGGGATATGAAAAACTGTTTTTT.

This clonotype has a handful of counts. The rearrangement uses TRBV18 and TRBJ1-4; 7 bases are shared with TRBD1. Germline CDR1 reads KGHSH; CDR2 reads LQKENI. This CDR3 is 15 amino acids long. With 5 bases clipped from V and 2 bases from J, the junction kept 5 bases outside the gene matches. The CDR3 protein is CASSSTGLTNEKLFF. For the CDR3, the DNA is TGTGCCAGCTCATCGACAGGGTTGACTAATGAAAAACTGTTTTTT.

This clonotype was observed a few times. One end of the junction varies from germline; a read error may be responsible. V usage is TRBV10-3 and J usage is TRBJ1-4; no definite D call. The CDR3 loop spans 14 amino acids. The germline V gene encodes CDR1 ENHRY and CDR2 SYGVKD. The CDR3 sequence is CAISRGSTNEKRFF. DNA of the CDR3: TGTGCCATCAGTCGGGGAAGCACTAATGAAAAACGGTTTTTT.

About this clonotype itself: Germline is not matched at one junction end, which may reflect a read error. This chain links TRBV7-8 with TRBJ2-2; TRBD1 matches 10 bases. The CDR3 sequence is 16 residues long. Germline values: CDR1 SGHVS, CDR2 FQNEAQ. The CDR3 nucleotides are TGTGCCAGCAGCCTCCCGGGACAGGGGAACACCGGGGAGCTGTTCTTT. As protein: CASSLPGQGNTGELFF.

This clonotype has more than one count but fewer than ten. This chain connects TRBV10-3 to TRBJ1-1, with TRBD1 identical over 11 bases. The germline V gene encodes CDR1 ENHRY and CDR2 SYGVKD. Unmatched junction bases numbered 0, after V lost 2 bases and J lost 4 bases. CDR3 length: 14 amino acids. The CDR3: CAISEGTGGTEAFF. The CDR3 nucleotides read TGTGCCATCAGTGAGGGGACAGGGGGCACTGAAGCTTTCTTT.

V is TRBV2 and J is TRBJ2-7; 7 bases line up with TRBD1. J was trimmed by 2 bases and V by 2 bases; bases with no gene match: 6. This CDR3 is 15 amino acids long. The germline V gene encodes CDR1 SNHLY and CDR2 FYNNEI. The CDR3 is CASSEQGQLTYEQYF. As DNA, the CDR3 is TGTGCCAGCAGTGAACAGGGACAGCTAACCTACGAGCAGTACTTC.

As concerns this clonotype: One end of the junction is discordant with germline, which a read error may explain. The chain links TRBV28 to TRBJ2-5; 7 bases line up with TRBD2. Germline V lookup: CDR1 MDHEN, CDR2 SYDVKM. This CDR3 comprises 15 residues. CDR3 coding DNA: TGTACCAGCAGTACGTGGGGGGGGGTCCAAGAGACCCAGTACTTC. Encoded protein: CTSSTWGGVQETQYF.

This clonotype was found a few times. The chain has TRBV7-9 and TRBJ2-1; TRBD1 matches at 9 bases. After removal of 4 bases from V and 1 base from J, the junction contained 5 bases not matched to a gene. Looked up from germline, CDR1 is SEHNR and CDR2 is FQNEAQ (reference sequence). There are 16 residues in the CDR3. CDR3 loop: CASSSGQGQSYNEQFF. The DNA of the CDR3 is TGTGCCAGCAGCTCGGGACAGGGTCAATCCTACAATGAGCAGTTCTTC.

The chain combines TRBV28 with TRBJ1-1; possible D gene TRBD1, 5 bases. This CDR3 contains 15 residues. Germline CDR1 and CDR2: MDHEN and SYDVKM. V shed 5 bases and J shed 1 base, with 14 bases lying between them. The DNA for the CDR3 is TGTGCCAGCAGTCCCGCCGGGACCGGGAACACTGAAGCTTTCTTT. Its protein product is CASSPAGTGNTEAFF.

Ten or more counts support this clonotype. The rearrangement links TRBV7-2 to TRBJ2-1, with 8 bases lining up with TRBD1. V shed 3 bases and J 13 bases; nucleotides not matched to a gene: 8. CDR3 size: 13 residues. Germline lookup yields CDR1 SGHTA and CDR2 FQGNSA. The CDR3 sequence: CASSFQGAFTQFF. The CDR3 DNA follows: TGTGCCAGCAGCTTCCAGGGGGCTTTTACTCAGTTCTTC. Full variable domain (missing parts from reference TRBV7-2 and TRBJ2-1): GAGVSQSPSNKVTEKGKDVELRCDPISGHTALYWYRQSLGQGLEFLIYFQGNSAPDKSGLPSDRFSAERTGGSVSTLTIQRTQQEDSAVYLCASSFQGAFTQFFGPGTRLTVL.